A single TCR beta chain is shown here with its context. The data originate from a study of T cell responses to AZD1222 COVID-19 vaccine. The germline CDR1 and CDR2 sequences are SGHTA and FQGNSA. V shed 5 bases and J shed 8 bases, with 21 bases lying between them. There are 15 residues in the CDR3. Produced via immunoSEQ multiplex PCR; TCRdb's table is partial and in-frame only. The data show about 140,000 clones, around 93% seen once. This chain connects TRBV7-2 to TRBJ1-2, with D perhaps matching TRBD1 (5 bases). This receptor was identified in an adult who received the AZD1222 COVID-19 vaccine. The sequencing here drew on peripheral blood, taken 28 days after the second AZD1222 dose. The CDR3 DNA sequence: TGTGCCAGCAGCCAAAGACAGACGGGCCCCGCGGGCTACACCTTC. This translates into CASSQRQTGPAGYTF.